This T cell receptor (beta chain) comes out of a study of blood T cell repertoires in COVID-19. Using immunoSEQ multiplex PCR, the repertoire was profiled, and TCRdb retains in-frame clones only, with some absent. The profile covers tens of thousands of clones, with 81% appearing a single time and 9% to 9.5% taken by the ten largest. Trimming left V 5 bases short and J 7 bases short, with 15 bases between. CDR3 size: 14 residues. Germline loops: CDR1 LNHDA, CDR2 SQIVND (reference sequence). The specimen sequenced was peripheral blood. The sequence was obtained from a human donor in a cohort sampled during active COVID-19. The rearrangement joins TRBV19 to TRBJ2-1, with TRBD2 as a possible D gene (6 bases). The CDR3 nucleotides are TGTGCCAGTAGTCCCCGGGGACTTGATAATGAGCAGTTCTTC. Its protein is CASSPRGLDNEQFF.